Below are 20 T cell receptor beta chains sequenced from a single sample in a study of tumor-infiltrating lymphocytes in primary liver carcinoma. The input was approximately 500 ng total RNA; TCR beta cDNA was made from it with a constant-region primer. Sequencing libraries for TCR beta derived from three nested multiplex PCR rounds that used slightly modified ARM-PCR. The opening two PCR rounds, roughly 11 cycles each, paired TRBV1-TRBV30 forward primers with a C-beta reverse primer. A single record per CDR3 protein comes from TCRdb applying MiXCR to the multiplex PCR reads. The sample has a few hundred thousand distinct CDR3 sequences, more than 55% seen once. Germline DNA was also extracted, while the blood RNA originated from unsorted whole blood. Sequencing was done on a sample of peripheral blood. The receptors originated from a woman aged 25 to 39 with primary liver carcinoma and hepatitis B virus infection.

The chain recombines TRBV7-8 with TRBJ2-7, with TRBD2 identical over 7 bases. Looked up from germline, CDR1 is SGHVS and CDR2 is FQNEAQ. The CDR3 contains 16 residues. V shed 10 bases and J 2 bases; nucleotides not matched to a gene: 17. The CDR3 nucleotides read TGTGCCACTACAAGGGGAGGGAGTCGTTCAACCTACGAGCAGTACTTC. It is translated as CATTRGGSRSTYEQYF.

This clonotype turned up a few times. V is TRBV6-6 and J is TRBJ2-7, with D possibly being TRBD1 (5 bases). The CDR3 loop spans 15 amino acids. V was shortened by 4 bases and J by 2 bases, with 15 bases between the two germline ends. The germline CDR1 and CDR2 sequences are MNHNY and SVGAGI (reference sequence). CDR3 sequence (DNA): TGTGCCAGCAGTTCATTTACAGGTACAGCCTACGAGCAGTACTTC. It is translated as CASSSFTGTAYEQYF.

The rearrangement links TRBV12-3 or TRBV12-4 to TRBJ2-7; D remains ambiguous. CDR3 length: 11 residues. V was clipped by 5 bases and J by 7 bases, with 9 bases between them. The CDR3 DNA is TGTGCCAGCAGTCAGTCTCTGGAGCAGTACTTC. This codes for CASSQSLEQYF.

Note on this clonotype: A read error is possible here, since a much larger clone lies one base away. The chain recombines TRBV14 with TRBJ2-1; 9 bases match TRBD2. Germline V gene data show CDR1 as SGHDN and CDR2 as FVKESK. The CDR3 has 15 amino acids. This CDR3 reads CASSQVAGAYNEKFF. CDR3 bases: TGTGCCAGCAGCCAAGTAGCGGGAGCCTACAATGAGAAGTTCTTC.

The gene calls are TRBV12-3 or TRBV12-4 and TRBJ1-4, with a possible D match to TRBD1 (6 bases). Trimming left V 6 bases short and J 5 bases short, with 10 bases between. The CDR3 sequence is 13 residues long. DNA of the CDR3: TGTGCCAGCAGGCAGGACAGAAATGAAAAACTGTTTTTT. As protein: CASRQDRNEKLFF.

Worth noting for this clonotype: This may be a read error, as it is one base from a much larger clone. The chain employs TRBV29-1 and TRBJ2-7; D remains ambiguous. V dropped 1 base and J dropped 7 bases, with 26 bases sitting between them. The CDR3 is made up of 17 amino acids. The germline V gene has CDR1 SQVTM and CDR2 ANQGSEA. The CDR3 DNA is TGCAGCGTTGAAGGAAATAAACAAGCAGGCTCCTACAATGAGCAGTACTTC. Its translation: CSVEGNKQAGSYNEQYF.

J is TRBJ2-7 and V is TRBV11-2; 7 nucleotides agree with TRBD1. The germline V gene encodes CDR1 SGHAT and CDR2 FQNNGV. The CDR3 consists of 12 residues. Unmatched junction bases numbered 8, after V lost 10 bases and J lost 5 bases. The CDR3 region has the DNA TGTGCCATCGGCCAAACAGGGGACGAGCAGTACTTC. Translating gives CAIGQTGDEQYF.

This chain links TRBV14 with TRBJ2-1; perhaps TRBD2 as D (5 bases). Per the germline V gene, CDR1 is SGHDN and CDR2 is FVKESK. V gave up 4 bases and J gave up 4 bases, with 14 bases separating them. This CDR3 is 15 amino acids long. CDR3 sequence (DNA): TGTGCCAGCAGCCGCCTAACGGACTCTTACAATGAGCAGTTCTTC. This translates into CASSRLTDSYNEQFF.

The chain combines TRBV9 with TRBJ2-7, with 8 bases identical to TRBD1. The CDR3 sequence is 14 residues long. CDR1 SGDLS and CDR2 YYNGEE come from the germline V gene. V was clipped by 3 bases and J by 3 bases; unmatched bases: 5. The CDR3: CASSAGTGFYEQYF. DNA of the CDR3: TGTGCCAGCAGCGCCGGGACAGGTTTCTACGAGCAGTACTTC. Full variable domain (rest looked up from reference TRBV9 and TRBJ2-7): DSGVTQTPKHLITATGQRVTLRCSPRSGDLSVYWYQQSLDQGLQFLIQYYNGEERAKGNILERFSAQQFPDLHSELNLSSLELGDSALYFCASSAGTGFYEQYFGPGTRLTVT.

This clonotype was recorded a few times. The chain carries TRBV28 and TRBJ1-1, with D hard to call. Germline-derived CDR1 and CDR2 are MDHEN and SYDVKM. CDR3 length: 15 amino acids. V lost 6 bases, J lost 1 base, and 15 bases lay in between. CDR3 sequence: CASRSLRVPNTEAFF. CDR3 nucleotide sequence: TGTGCCAGCAGATCACTCCGGGTCCCGAACACTGAAGCTTTCTTT.

This clonotype was recorded many times. The chain recombines TRBV4-3 with TRBJ2-7; D is unresolved. Germline-derived CDR1 and CDR2 are LGHNA and YSLEER. This CDR3 is built from 15 residues. Between the trimmed V and J ends, which lost 1 base and 4 bases, there was a span of 14 bases. CDR3 region: CASSQGSKGAYEQYF. DNA for the CDR3: TGCGCCAGCAGCCAAGGTTCGAAAGGTGCTTACGAGCAGTACTTC.

This clonotype was seen only once. A much larger clonotype is one base distant, so this may be a read error. The DNA for the CDR3 is TGTGCCAGCGGCCTAGACAACGCAAATTCACCCCTCCACTTT. It yields the protein CASGLDNANSPLHF. J is TRBJ1-6 and V is TRBV12-3 or TRBV12-4, with D hard to call. Trimming pared 8 bases from V and 7 bases from J, leaving 15 bases between. The CDR3 is 14 residues long.

This clonotype has a count of ten or more. The rearrangement joins TRBV6-5 to TRBJ2-2, with D maybe TRBD2 (5 bases). Trimming stripped 6 bases from V and 7 bases from J, with 12 bases between. The CDR3 loop spans 13 amino acids. Germline assignment: CDR1 MNHEY and CDR2 SVGAGI. CDR3: CASRERRIGELFF. Here the CDR3 DNA reads TGTGCCAGCAGGGAACGGAGGATCGGGGAGCTGTTTTTT.

The chain links TRBV28 to TRBJ1-4; D possibly corresponds to TRBD1 (5 bases). Trimming stripped 2 bases from V and 7 bases from J, with 11 bases between. The CDR3 covers 14 residues. The germline CDR1 and CDR2 sequences are MDHEN and SYDVKM. The CDR3 bases are TGTGCCAGCAGTTTACAGGGTCTAGTTGAAAAACTGTTTTTT. This sequence encodes CASSLQGLVEKLFF.

The CDR3 loop reads CASSQGLGQGNEQFF. CDR3 nucleotides: TGCGCCAGCAGCCAAGGACTAGGACAAGGGAATGAGCAGTTCTTC. This sequence joins TRBV4-3 and TRBJ2-1; maybe TRBD2 (6 bases). V was cut by 1 base and J by 7 bases, with 14 bases left in between. The CDR3 is 15 residues long. Germline lookup yields CDR1 LGHNA and CDR2 YSLEER.

This clonotype was detected ten times or more. V is TRBV29-1 and J is TRBJ1-2; TRBD1 might be the D (5 bases). V lost 4 bases and J 4 bases, leaving 10 bases between the germline ends. This CDR3 has 12 residues. Germline CDR1 is SQVTM and CDR2 is ANQGSEA. This chain's CDR3 is CSVAGGSYGYTF. CDR3 nucleotide sequence: TGCAGCGTTGCGGGGGGGAGCTATGGCTACACCTTC.

The chain carries TRBV12-3 or TRBV12-4 and TRBJ1-6; no firm D call. This CDR3 has 13 amino acids. Between the trimmed V and J ends, which lost 6 bases and 14 bases, there was a span of 17 bases. This chain's CDR3 is CASSLREVLTLHF. The CDR3 DNA reads TGTGCCAGCAGCTTGAGGGAGGTTCTTACCCTCCACTTT.

This clonotype showed up many times. The chain has TRBV6-6 and TRBJ2-7; 9 bases agree with TRBD2. V lost 6 bases, J lost 5 bases, and 8 bases stayed unmatched. The CDR3 length is 14 residues. Germline CDR1 is MNHNY and CDR2 is SVGAGI (reference sequence). CDR3 coding DNA: TGTGCCAGCAGCCTCACTAGCGGGTCCGACGAGCAGTACTTC. Translation: CASSLTSGSDEQYF.

Many counts were recorded for this clonotype. The rearrangement links TRBV11-2 to TRBJ2-7; TRBD2 is a possible D gene (5 bases). Looked up from germline, CDR1 is SGHAT and CDR2 is FQNNGV. The CDR3 has 16 residues. Trimming took 5 bases from V and 7 from J, leaving 24 bases between them. CDR3 residues: CASSPSPRFGGGEQYF. The CDR3 bases are TGTGCCAGCAGCCCCAGCCCCCGGTTTGGAGGCGGGGAGCAGTACTTC.

This clonotype has only one observation. J is TRBJ2-5 and V is TRBV6-6, with D maybe TRBD2 (5 bases). In germline, CDR1 is MNHNY, CDR2 SVGAGI (reference sequence). V was cut by 4 bases and J by 5 bases, with 14 bases left in between. This CDR3 has 14 amino acids. CDR3 sequence reads: CASSFGLLSETQYF. CDR3 coding DNA: TGTGCCAGCAGTTTTGGACTCTTAAGTGAGACCCAGTACTTC.